The rows below give T cell receptor beta chains drawn from one sample of a study of T cell responses to AZD1222 COVID-19 vaccine. This table comes from immunoSEQ multiplex PCR, and its TCRdb copy is limited to in-frame clones, with some not included. Of 65,000 to 100,000 clones listed, 85% to 95% are singletons. This sample comprised peripheral blood, obtained 28 days after the second AZD1222 dose. All receptors come from an adult who received the AZD1222 COVID-19 vaccine. The CDR3 runs from the conserved cysteine through the conserved F or W. Fields, in order: J gene, clone size, V gene, D gene, CDR3 protein, CDR3 DNA. The D gene is left open where the match is weak. Not all rows give a size; the values are once, few, many and, for expanded clones, a class.

TRBJ2-3 - TRBV7-9 TRBD2 CASSRTSGTDTQYF TGTGCCAGCAGCCGGACTAGCGGGACAGATACGCAGTATTTT
TRBJ2-7 - TRBV24-1 TRBD2 CATSDPSGGYEQYF TGTGCCACCAGTGACCCTAGCGGGGGCTACGAGCAGTACTTC
TRBJ2-2 - TRBV19 TRBD2 CASSMGGSGANTGELFF TGTGCCAGTAGTATGGGGGGAAGCGGGGCCAACACCGGGGAGCTGTTTTTT
TRBJ1-2 - TRBV6-2/TRBV6-3 - CASSLARHYGYTF TGTGCCAGCAGTTTAGCACGGCACTATGGCTACACCTTC
TRBJ2-2 - TRBV7-2 - CASSPRPNSNTGELFF TGTGCCAGCAGCCCAAGACCGAATTCGAACACCGGGGAGCTGTTTTTT
TRBJ1-5 - TRBV3-1/TRBV3-2 - CASSGSNQPQHF TGTGCCAGCTCGGGATCAAATCAGCCCCAGCATTTT
TRBJ2-7 - TRBV4-1 - CASSHLQRRRGMSYEQYF TGCGCCAGCAGCCATCTTCAGAGGAGGCGCGGGATGAGCTACGAGCAGTACTTC
TRBJ1-6 - TRBV27 - CASSFSGDTSPLHF TGTGCCAGCAGTTTTTCGGGTGATACATCACCCCTCCACTTT
TRBJ2-7 few TRBV29-1 - CSVEGQTYEQYF TGCAGCGTTGAAGGTCAAACCTACGAGCAGTACTTC
TRBJ1-5 - TRBV5-1 - CASSLDGDSNQPQHF TGCGCCAGCAGCTTGGACGGGGATAGCAATCAGCCCCAGCATTTT
TRBJ1-1 once TRBV4-1 - CASSQEGGLRTHTEAFF TGCGCCAGCAGCCAAGAGGGAGGCTTACGGACCCACACTGAAGCTTTCTTT
TRBJ2-4 - TRBV9 - CASSVGSGTGKNIQYF TGTGCCAGCAGCGTAGGTTCGGGGACGGGCAAAAACATTCAGTACTTC